The entry below describes one TCR beta chain. Antigen unknown. The data stem from a study of T cells in Graves' hyperthyroidism and ophthalmopathy. A lack of ophthalmopathy progression within 18 months defined stable Graves' hyperthyroidism. The study based diagnoses on clinical symptoms, serum thyroxine and TRAb, thyroid ultrasound and orbital computed tomography. Study-level points and caveats: Most thyroid clonotypes that were expanded above 0.001 also turned up in blood. In the analysis, a 13 V-J model separated ophthalmopathy from stable hyperthyroidism.

It was RNA transcripts that yielded the amplified TCR beta CDR3 regions. The TCR CDR3 first-round RT-PCR relied on the HTBI primer set. TCRdb redid the calling of the multiplex PCR reads with MiXCR, one entry per CDR3 protein. The sample includes a few hundred thousand distinct CDR3 sequences, around 46% seen only once; the top ten take around 7.7%. CDR1 and CDR2 (germline): SEHNR, FQNEAQ (reference sequence). The CDR3 contains 14 residues. Trimming removed 4 bases at V and 11 bases at J, with 18 bases between. The source of this sequence is a woman aged 18-30 years with Graves' hyperthyroidism. The sample taken for sequencing was peripheral blood or thyroid tissue (not recorded which). The chain combines TRBV7-9 with TRBJ1-5; possibly TRBD1 for D (6 bases). CDR3 nucleotides: TGTGCCAGCAGCTCATACAGGGAACGGGAGACCCAGCATTTT. As protein: CASSSYRERETQHF.